These T cell receptor beta chains were read from a single sample in a study of molecular identifiers for immune sequencing clone quantification. MiXCR, applied by TCRdb to the PCR reads, yields one record per CDR3 protein. This table holds 45,000 to 65,000 distinct CDR3 sequences, roughly 24% found once. Specimen: naive CD8+ T cells from blood, with Jurkat cell RNA spiked in. These receptors were obtained from a human donor in good health. Some libraries in this study had Jurkat cell RNA spiked in. The CDR3 runs from the conserved cysteine through the conserved F or W. Fields, in order: V gene, clone size, CDR3 protein. The size field is filled for only some rows; it gives once, few, many or a size class.

TRBV20-1	many	CSARVLAGDEQYF
TRBV9	.	CASSVPGPSGRAEAFF
TRBV10-3	.	CATSETDSMNTGELFF
TRBV4-3	many	CASSQDSSGRAGTYEQYF
TRBV4-1	many	CASSAGGRAGDEQFF
TRBV12-3/TRBV12-4	.	CASSLSDTNEKLFF
TRBV7-2	many	CASSPTGTSHEQYF
TRBV9	many	CASSPNTGELFF
TRBV28	many	CASSLVKTSGMLADTQYF
TRBV29-1	few	CSVEVATFGSGIMSLADTQYF
TRBV2	many	CASSETSGSFIQYF
TRBV20-1	few	CSAGSGIQETQYF
TRBV7-9	many	CASSSTGSDEQYF
TRBV5-6	many	CASSHTGSQPRDTQYF
TRBV7-9	many	CASSYPLWDSNEKLFF
TRBV5-1	few	CASSLGTVGRETQYF
TRBV7-9	.	CAGSLGGQGSNQPQHF
TRBV6-5	many	CASSPGTGAVYEQYF
TRBV11-2	.	CASSPTPGDSTDTQYF
TRBV6-2/TRBV6-3	many	CASSYLRREDYYGYTF
TRBV7-9	many	CASSPRPGTGTDTQYF
TRBV11-2	.	CASSLNPQTTEAFF
TRBV2	few	CASSGGLAVYNEQFF
TRBV29-1	many	CSVGIGYNEQFF
TRBV15	many	CATSTDYRGQPQHF
TRBV4-1	.	CASSPGQQYEQYF
TRBV7-2	medium-sized	CASSASSGDTQYF
TRBV12-3/TRBV12-4	.	CASSPISGNTLYF
TRBV20-1	few	CSAELAGGSGPEQYF
TRBV7-6	.	CASSLDSPAGEFNEQFF
TRBV20-1	many	CSARGWTEGTDTQYF
TRBV12-3/TRBV12-4	many	CASSSDRVATEAFF
TRBV13	many	CASSLKGISGNTIYF
TRBV11-2	.	CASSLTQGSAKNIQYF